Presented here are 18 T cell receptor beta chains from one specimen sequenced in a study of control samples from healthy donors and cancer patients. Repertoires were generated with immunoSEQ multiplex PCR, while TCRdb's copy carries only in-frame clones and drops some. The sample holds some 200,000 clones; 91% are singletons and the top ten take over 1.2%. The material sequenced was blood. These receptors all stem from a woman younger than 45 in good health.

In the case of this clone: The same CDR3 also results from other DNA sequences found in this sample. This chain connects TRBV7-3 to TRBJ2-5; TRBD2 matches 15 bases. CDR1 SGHTA and CDR2 FQGTGA come from the germline V gene. The CDR3 is made up of 15 amino acids. The V gene end was trimmed by 5 bases and the J gene end by 4 bases; junction bases not matched to a gene: 2. Written as DNA, the CDR3 is TGTGCCAGCAGCCCGGGACTAGCGGGAGGAGAGACCCAGTACTTC. Encoded protein: CASSPGLAGGETQYF.

This clone has a single count. The genes are TRBV28 and TRBJ1-3; no reliable D call. The CDR3 runs to 16 residues. Germline V gene lookup returns CDR1 MDHEN and CDR2 SYDVKM. With 3 bases removed from V and 4 bases from J, the gap between germline ends came to 16 bases. CDR3 region: CASSLEWRRIGNTIYF. The CDR3 nucleotides are TGTGCCAGCAGTTTGGAGTGGCGGCGAATCGGAAACACCATATATTTT.

The V gene is TRBV5-1, the J gene TRBJ2-6; no definite D call. CDR1 and CDR2 from the germline V gene are SGHRS and YFSETQ. The V and J ends lost 2 bases and 0 bases respectively, with 3 bases between them. The CDR3 totals 14 residues. This CDR3 is CASSFTSGANVLTF. The CDR3 DNA follows: TGCGCCAGCAGCTTTACCTCTGGGGCCAACGTCCTGACTTTC.

The chain carries TRBV5-1 and TRBJ2-1; 11 positions agree with TRBD2. This CDR3 region has 17 residues. Germline V CDR1 and CDR2: SGHRS, YFSETQ. With V trimmed by 0 bases and J by 3 bases, 5 bases remained unmatched. The CDR3 DNA is TGCGCCAGCAGCTTGGCGGCCGGGACTAGCGGCTACAATGAGCAGTTCTTC. It codes for CASSLAAGTSGYNEQFF.

This clone was seen only once. V usage is TRBV9 and J usage is TRBJ2-5, with D perhaps matching TRBD2 (6 bases). CDR1 is SGDLS and CDR2 is YYNGEE in the germline V gene. Trimming left V 3 bases short and J 5 bases short, with 11 bases between. The CDR3 runs 13 residues. Here the CDR3 reads CASSGGRGETQYF. The CDR3 nucleotides are TGTGCCAGCAGCGGGGGCCGGGGGGAGACCCAGTACTTC.

This clone occurred once. The chain combines TRBV18 with TRBJ2-4, with a tentative D call TRBD2 (6 bases). The CDR3 has 14 residues. In germline, CDR1 is KGHSH, CDR2 LQKENI. The V end was cut by 3 bases, the J end by 3 bases, with 9 bases between. CDR3 protein: CASSPSGLKNIQYF. In DNA form, the CDR3 reads TGTGCCAGCTCACCTAGCGGACTCAAAAACATTCAGTACTTC.

This chain uses TRBV6-4 with TRBJ2-3; D not certain. Germline CDR1 reads MRHNA; CDR2 reads SNTAGT. This CDR3 is built from 13 residues. V was shortened by 4 bases and J by 0 bases, with 5 bases between the two germline ends. The chain's CDR3 is CASSGASTDTQYF. The CDR3 bases are TGTGCCAGCAGTGGGGCCAGCACAGATACGCAGTATTTT.

The rearrangement uses TRBV7-9 and TRBJ2-3, with D possibly matching TRBD1 (5 bases). Germline V lookup: CDR1 SEHNR, CDR2 FQNEAQ (reference sequence). The CDR3 totals 13 residues. Trimming shortened V by 2 bases and J by 5 bases, and 8 bases separated the two germline ends. CDR3 protein: CASSLQGGDTQYF. The CDR3 DNA sequence: TGTGCCAGCAGCTTACAGGGTGGAGATACGCAGTATTTT.

V usage is TRBV9 and J usage is TRBJ1-1; the match to TRBD1 covers 8 bases. The V gene's germline CDR1 is SGDLS and CDR2 YYNGEE. The junction had 8 bases not matched to a gene; V was cut back by 5 bases and J by 5 bases. The CDR3 extends over 14 amino acids. CDR3 loop: CASSTGTGHTEAFF. CDR3 bases: TGTGCCAGCAGTACCGGGACAGGCCATACTGAAGCTTTCTTT.

This chain connects TRBV29-1 to TRBJ1-2, with D possibly being TRBD1 (5 bases). V shed 1 base and J shed 0 bases, with 15 bases lying between them. Germline loops: CDR1 SQVTM, CDR2 ANQGSEA. This CDR3 region has 16 residues. CDR3 sequence reads: CSVEGAPGLPNYGYTF. The CDR3 DNA reads as TGCAGCGTTGAAGGGGCCCCGGGACTTCCTAACTATGGCTACACCTTC.

The chain has TRBV10-3 and TRBJ2-3; 9 nucleotides line up with TRBD1. The germline gives CDR1 ENHRY, CDR2 SYGVKD. Unmatched junction bases numbered 2, after V lost 6 bases and J lost 1 base. CDR3 length: 14 amino acids. CDR3 nucleotide sequence: TGTGCCATCAGACAGGGGGCTGGCACAGATACGCAGTATTTT. Its protein is CAIRQGAGTDTQYF.

The V gene is TRBV4-1, the J gene TRBJ2-1; TRBD2 matches 16 bases. V lost 4 bases and J lost 6; bases outside the gene matches: 6. Per germline, CDR1 MGHRA and CDR2 YSYEKL. The CDR3 is 17 residues long. The chain's CDR3 is CASSRGLAGGPSNEQFF. For the CDR3, the DNA is TGCGCCAGCAGCCGGGGACTAGCGGGGGGGCCGAGCAATGAGCAGTTCTTC.

This chain connects TRBV19 to TRBJ1-2; 8 bases line up with TRBD1. J was trimmed by 0 bases and V by 5 bases; bases with no gene match: 2. CDR3 length: 14 residues. Germline V gene data show CDR1 as LNHDA and CDR2 as SQIVND (reference sequence). The CDR3: CASSGQGANYGYTF. In DNA, the CDR3 is TGTGCCAGTAGTGGACAGGGTGCTAACTATGGCTACACCTTC.

The V gene is TRBV30, the J gene TRBJ1-2; no clear D gene. There are 11 residues in the CDR3. CDR1 and CDR2 (germline): GTSNPN, SVGIG (reference sequence). The germline V and J ends were trimmed by 8 bases and 4 bases, with 11 bases remaining between them. This CDR3 reads CAMPGPYGYTF. The CDR3 DNA reads TGTGCCATGCCGGGCCCCTATGGCTACACCTTC.

This chain uses TRBV2 with TRBJ1-4, with D tentatively TRBD1 (5 bases). The CDR3 runs 13 residues. V lost 6 bases and J lost 5, with 10 bases in between. CDR1 is SNHLY and CDR2 is FYNNEI in the germline V gene. CDR3 in amino acids: CASRGTLNEKLFF. Written as DNA, the CDR3 is TGTGCCAGCAGGGGGACTTTAAATGAAAAACTGTTTTTT.

The chain uses TRBV6-5 and TRBJ1-2; the match to TRBD1 covers 8 bases. This CDR3 is 11 amino acids long. The germline V gene encodes CDR1 MNHEY and CDR2 SVGAGI. V lost 5 bases, J lost 11 bases, and 4 bases stayed unmatched. CDR3 in amino acids: CASSNRQGYTF. CDR3 DNA: TGTGCCAGCAGTAACCGACAGGGGTACACCTTC.

The chain recombines TRBV11-2 with TRBJ1-4, with 10 bases aligning to TRBD1. This CDR3 comprises 16 residues. J was trimmed by 3 bases and V by 5 bases; bases with no gene match: 6. Germline V CDR1 and CDR2: SGHAT, FQNNGV. Here the CDR3 DNA reads TGTGCCAGCAGCCGCCGGGACAGGGGTTCTAATGAAAAACTGTTTTTT. Encoded protein: CASSRRDRGSNEKLFF.

This sequence joins TRBV5-1 and TRBJ2-3; D is perhaps TRBD1 (5 bases). Trimming left V 4 bases short and J 3 bases short, with 9 bases between. Germline V gene sequence: CDR1 SGHRS, CDR2 YFSETQ. The CDR3 extends over 13 amino acids. This CDR3 is CASSPGMTDTQYF. CDR3 coding DNA: TGCGCCAGCAGCCCAGGGATGACAGATACGCAGTATTTT.